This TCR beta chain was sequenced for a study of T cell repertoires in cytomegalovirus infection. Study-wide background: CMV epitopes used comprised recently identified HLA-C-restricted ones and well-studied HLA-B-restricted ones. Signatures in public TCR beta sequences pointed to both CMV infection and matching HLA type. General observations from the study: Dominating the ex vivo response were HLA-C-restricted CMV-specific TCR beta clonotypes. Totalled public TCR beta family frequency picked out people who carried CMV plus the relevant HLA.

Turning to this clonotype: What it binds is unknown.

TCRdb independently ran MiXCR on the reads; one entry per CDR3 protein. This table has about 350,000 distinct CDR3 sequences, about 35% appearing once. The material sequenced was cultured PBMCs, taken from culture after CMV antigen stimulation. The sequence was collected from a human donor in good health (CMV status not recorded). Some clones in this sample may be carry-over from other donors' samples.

In nucleotides, the CDR3 is TGTGCTAGTGGTTTGGTCCCGGGGGGGAATGAGCAGTTCTTC. Encoded protein: CASGLVPGGNEQFF. V gene TRBV12-5 combines with J gene TRBJ2-1; 8 nucleotides match TRBD2. V shed 0 bases and J 7 bases; nucleotides not matched to a gene: 2. Looked up from germline, CDR1 is LGHNT and CDR2 is FRNRAP. This CDR3 comprises 14 residues.